The clone carrying this T cell receptor (beta chain) was detected ten times or more. The sample belongs to a study of early T cells in non-severe SARS-CoV-2 infection. The CDR3 has 16 amino acids. Trimming shortened V by 9 bases and J by 0 bases, and 14 bases separated the two germline ends. Per germline, CDR1 KGHDR and CDR2 SFDVKD. A single record per CDR3 protein comes from TCRdb applying MiXCR to the 5' RACE reads. The table records tens of thousands of distinct CDR3 sequences, about 4.9% of them present only once. The J gene is TRBJ2-6, the V gene TRBV24-1; perhaps TRBD1 as D (6 bases). This TCR was sampled from an adult who was a healthcare worker with PCR-confirmed SARS-CoV-2 infection or an uninfected control (not recorded which). Sequencing input: whole blood. The CDR3 sequence: CATGSGVSSGANVLTF. The CDR3 DNA is TGTGCCACCGGGTCAGGGGTGAGCTCTGGGGCCAACGTCCTGACTTTC.